This T cell receptor (beta chain) was recovered during a study of shared clonotypes between healthy human individuals. Findings and limits, study-wide: A handful of donors showed sharing of 4.5% to 5% of naive CD4 clonotypes.

The protocol was immunoSEQ multiplex PCR, while the TCRdb copy is restricted to in-frame clones and leaves out a portion. The sample has approximately 710,000 clones, around 91% seen once. Germline CDR1 and CDR2: SGDLS and YYNGEE. V dropped 2 bases and J dropped 8; count of bases not matched to a gene: 7. The CDR3 is 14 residues long. On this clone itself: Its target is not known.

The chain has TRBV9 and TRBJ2-1; TRBD2 agrees at 7 bases. The origin of this receptor is a man between 18 and 35 years old in good health. Some clones in this sample may be carry-over from other donors' samples. Sequencing was done on a sample of memory CD8+ T cells from PBMCs. Specified subset: CD45RO+ cells pooled with CCR7-negative TemRA cells. The CDR3 region has the DNA TGTGCCAGCAGCGTGGAGACTAGCAGCTATGAGCAGTTCTTC. Protein: CASSVETSSYEQFF.